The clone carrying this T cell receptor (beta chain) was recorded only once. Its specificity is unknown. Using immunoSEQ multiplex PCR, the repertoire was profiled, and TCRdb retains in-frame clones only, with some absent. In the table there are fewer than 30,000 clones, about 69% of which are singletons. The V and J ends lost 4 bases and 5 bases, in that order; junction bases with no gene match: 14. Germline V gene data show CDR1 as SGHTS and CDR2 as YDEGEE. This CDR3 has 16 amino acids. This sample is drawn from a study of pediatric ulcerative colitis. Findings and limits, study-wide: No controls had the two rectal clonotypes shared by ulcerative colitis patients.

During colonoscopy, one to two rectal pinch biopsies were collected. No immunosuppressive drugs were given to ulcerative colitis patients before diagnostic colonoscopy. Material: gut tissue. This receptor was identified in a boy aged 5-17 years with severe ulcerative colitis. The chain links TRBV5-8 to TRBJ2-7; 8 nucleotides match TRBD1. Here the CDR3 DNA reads TGTGCCAGCAGCCAGCTTATGACAGGGGCTAGGCACGAGCAGTACTTC. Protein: CASSQLMTGARHEQYF.